Listed here are 11 T cell receptor beta chains from one sample, sequenced in a study of CD8+CD57+ T cells in acquired aplastic anemia. TCR beta VDJ combinations and CDR3 sequences were profiled from genomic DNA. TCRdb itself ran the reads through MiXCR, one entry per CDR3 protein. Of approximately 170,000 distinct CDR3 sequences detected, roughly 56% appear once; the ten largest clones hold approximately 15%. Sequenced: sorted CD4+, CD8+, or CD8+CD57+ T cells (not recorded which) from PBMCs. The receptors derive from a human donor in good health, serving as a control.

This chain uses TRBV29-1 with TRBJ1-2; possibly TRBD1 for D (5 bases). Germline V gene lookup returns CDR1 SQVTM and CDR2 ANQGSEA. The CDR3 is 11 residues long. Trimming took 6 bases from V and 5 from J, leaving 10 bases between them. The CDR3: CSVDRKYGYTF. CDR3 sequence (DNA): TGCAGCGTAGACAGAAAATATGGCTACACCTTC. The full variable domain, with the rest looked up from reference TRBV29-1 and TRBJ1-2, is SAVISQKPSRDICQRGTSLTIQCQVDSQVTMMFWYRQQPGQSLTLIATANQGSEATYESGFVIDKFPISRPNLTFSTLTVSNMSPEDSSIYLCSVDRKYGYTFGSGTRLTVV.

In this sample, this clonotype turned up many times. DNA of the CDR3: TGTGCCAGCAGCGCAACGTGGGTCTCAAGTCAGCCCCAGCATTTT. Protein product: CASSATWVSSQPQHF. V gene TRBV7-2 combines with J gene TRBJ1-5; no clear D. The CDR3 is 15 residues long. The ends were cut back, 5 bases at V and 6 bases at J, with 17 bases in the middle. Per the germline V gene, CDR1 is SGHTA and CDR2 is FQGNSA.

The rearrangement links TRBV2 to TRBJ1-2; D gene uncertain. The CDR3 is made up of 12 amino acids. V dropped 11 bases and J dropped 4 bases, with 14 bases sitting between them. The germline V gene encodes CDR1 SNHLY and CDR2 FYNNEI. The CDR3 loop is CASGRRGYGYTF. The DNA for the CDR3 is TGTGCCTCTGGGAGGAGAGGCTATGGCTACACCTTC.

This clonotype was counted at least ten times. This rearrangement joins TRBV9 to TRBJ2-1; the D is unclear. Germline CDR1 reads SGDLS; CDR2 reads YYNGEE. V shed 0 bases and J shed 7 bases, with 11 bases lying between them. The CDR3 length is 14 residues. The CDR3 bases are TGTGCCAGCAGCGTAGAGACATGGGGAAATGAGCAGTTCTTC. Amino acids: CASSVETWGNEQFF.

The sample holds many counts of this clonotype. The V and J genes are TRBV6-5 and TRBJ2-5; 9 bases match TRBD2. CDR1 and CDR2 (germline): MNHEY, SVGAGI. This CDR3 is built from 14 residues. Losses at the gene ends were 6 bases for V and 5 bases for J; bases not matched to a gene: 7. The CDR3 sequence: CASRMRGGDETQYF. In DNA, the CDR3 is TGTGCCAGCAGAATGCGGGGGGGCGATGAGACCCAGTACTTC.

This clonotype was detected many times. V is TRBV6-2 or TRBV6-3 and J is TRBJ1-6; D may be TRBD1 (6 bases). V dropped 3 bases and J dropped 0 bases, with 15 bases sitting between them. The germline V gene encodes CDR1 MNHEY and CDR2 SVGEGT. This CDR3 has 18 amino acids. CDR3 DNA sequence: TGTGCCAGCAGTTATGGTCAGGGGACACGCTCCTATAATTCACCCCTCCACTTT. Protein sequence: CASSYGQGTRSYNSPLHF.

This chain connects TRBV7-2 to TRBJ2-5, with 9 bases that match TRBD2. The length of the CDR3 is 17 residues. Germline assignment: CDR1 SGHTA and CDR2 FQGNSA. Losses at the gene ends were 5 bases for V and 5 bases for J; bases not matched to a gene: 15. The CDR3 bases are TGTGCCAGCAGCCCACACCCAGCGGGGGGCGGAGAGGAGACCCAGTACTTC. Translated: CASSPHPAGGGEETQYF. The full variable domain, with the rest looked up from reference TRBV7-2 and TRBJ2-5, is GAGVSQSPSNKVTEKGKDVELRCDPISGHTALYWYRQSLGQGLEFLIYFQGNSAPDKSGLPSDRFSAERTGGSVSTLTIQRTQQEDSAVYLCASSPHPAGGGEETQYFGPGTRLLVL.

The rearrangement uses TRBV2 and TRBJ2-7, with 8 nucleotides matching TRBD1. The junction had 5 bases not matched to a gene; V was cut back by 0 bases and J by 4 bases. CDR3 length equals 15 residues. Germline CDR1 is SNHLY and CDR2 is FYNNEI. In DNA form, the CDR3 reads TGTGCCAGCAGTGAAGCGACGGGACAGGCATACGAGCAGTACTTC. Its translation is CASSEATGQAYEQYF.

This chain uses TRBV7-7 with TRBJ2-5; 7 bases are a match to TRBD1. CDR1 SSHAT and CDR2 FNYEAQ come from the germline V gene (reference sequence). Losses at the gene ends were 1 base for V and 5 bases for J; bases not matched to a gene: 4. The CDR3 is 14 amino acids. CDR3 sequence reads: CASSLDTGEETQYF. CDR3 DNA sequence: TGTGCCAGCAGCTTAGACACAGGGGAGGAGACCCAGTACTTC.

Comment on this clonotype: An end of the junction does not agree with germline; a read error may underlie this. The chain couples TRBV12-3 or TRBV12-4 to TRBJ1-4, with 8 bases that match TRBD1. The CDR3 covers 13 residues. CDR3 nucleotide sequence: TGTGCCAGCAGTCAACAGGGGGTAGGGAAACTGTTTTTC. Its translation: CASSQQGVGKLFF.

The chain combines TRBV20-1 with TRBJ2-5; TRBD2 might be the D (6 bases). The CDR3 is made up of 13 amino acids. The germline V gene encodes CDR1 DFQATT and CDR2 SNEGSKA (reference sequence). The V gene lost 5 bases and the J gene lost 6 bases, with 16 bases spanning the gap. The CDR3 sequence is CSAPVTSSKTQYF. The DNA for the CDR3 is TGCAGTGCTCCCGTGACTAGTTCGAAGACCCAGTACTTC.